This T cell receptor beta chain stems from a study of identical twins. The CDR3 consists of 15 residues. Germline CDR1 reads SGHTA; CDR2 reads FQGNSA. V was cut by 2 bases and J by 0 bases, with 8 bases left in between. TCRdb re-called the 5' RACE reads through MiXCR, storing one row per CDR3 protein. The sample yields 650,000 to 750,000 distinct CDR3 sequences, around 20% seen once. This clonotype came up a few times. The same specimen was also included in a second study, on T cells expressing NK-cell markers.

The V gene is TRBV7-2, the J gene TRBJ1-3; D is unresolved. Sequencing was performed on PBMCs. This TCR was sampled from a young woman in good health. The CDR3: CASSLFLSSGNTIYF. In DNA, the CDR3 is TGTGCCAGCAGCTTATTTCTGAGCTCTGGAAACACCATATATTTT.